This TCR beta chain was captured in a study of T-cell reconstitution after alpha-beta-depleted transplantation in children. Unique molecular identifiers were incorporated when the TCRbeta library was constructed. TCRdb reprocessed the PCR reads with MiXCR, giving one entry per CDR3 protein. Of 360,000 or so distinct CDR3 sequences listed, about 20% are singletons. CDR1 and CDR2 from the germline V gene are SQVTM and ANQGSEA. This CDR3 contains 12 residues. V was clipped by 4 bases and J by 11 bases, with 15 bases between them. The gene calls are TRBV29-1 and TRBJ2-4; TRBD2 is a possible D gene (6 bases). The sequencing used PBMCs from the stem cell graft donor, collected from the stem cell graft. The receptor's source is a human donor who donated a stem cell graft to a child with acute myeloid leukemia. The CDR3 bases are TGCAGCGTTGGATCGGCGGGAAGCCTTCAGTACTTC. Protein sequence: CSVGSAGSLQYF.